This is a list of T cell receptor beta chains from one sample in a study of shared clonotypes between healthy human individuals. Libraries were prepared by immunoSEQ multiplex PCR; TCRdb keeps only in-frame clonotypes and omits some of them. The table records about 2.4 million clones, approximately 94% of them present only once. The sequencing input was naive CD4+ T cells from PBMCs. The receptors were sampled from a man between 18 and 29 years old in good health. Some clones in this sample may be carry-over from other donors' samples. The CDR3 runs from the conserved cysteine through the conserved F or W. D genes are given only for firm matches.

CDR3nt: TGTGCCAGCTCAAGGGACAGGGTCTACGAGCAGTACTTC; CDR3aa: CASSRDRVYEQYF; v_gene: TRBV18; len: 13; j_gene: TRBJ2-7; d_gene: TRBD1
CDR3nt: TGTGCCAGCAGCGTAGGCAGGGCCCCTGGCTATGGCTACACCTTC; CDR3aa: CASSVGRAPGYGYTF; v_gene: TRBV9; len: 15; j_gene: TRBJ1-2; d_gene: NA
CDR3nt: TGTGCCAGCGGAGCGGGAGGAACCACAGATACGCAGTATTTT; CDR3aa: CASGAGGTTDTQYF; v_gene: TRBV7-9; len: 14; j_gene: TRBJ2-3; d_gene: TRBD2
CDR3nt: TGCGCCAGCAGCCGATCGACAGGTGGGGGGAACTATGGCTACACCTTC; CDR3aa: CASSRSTGGGNYGYTF; v_gene: TRBV4-3; len: 16; j_gene: TRBJ1-2; d_gene: NA
CDR3nt: TGTGCCAGCAGTATCACTAGCGGGGCCCTAAGCTCCTACGAGCAGTACTTC; CDR3aa: CASSITSGALSSYEQYF; v_gene: TRBV28; len: 17; j_gene: TRBJ2-7; d_gene: TRBD2
CDR3nt: TGCGCCAGCAGCTTTGATGGGGCTGCGCAGTACTTC; CDR3aa: CASSFDGAAQYF; v_gene: TRBV5-1; len: 12; j_gene: TRBJ2-7; d_gene: NA
CDR3nt: TGTGCCAGCAGCTTAGCGAGGGCTTACTACAATGAGCAGTTCTTC; CDR3aa: CASSLARAYYNEQFF; v_gene: TRBV7-3; len: 15; j_gene: TRBJ2-1; d_gene: NA
CDR3nt: TGTGCCAGCAGTTACTCGACGGGACAGGTTAGCTACGAGCAGTACTTC; CDR3aa: CASSYSTGQVSYEQYF; v_gene: TRBV6-5; len: 16; j_gene: TRBJ2-7; d_gene: TRBD1
CDR3nt: TGTGCCAGCAGTCCAGGACGCTTAATCACTGAAGCTTTCTTT; CDR3aa: CASSPGRLITEAFF; v_gene: TRBV6-1; len: 14; j_gene: TRBJ1-1; d_gene: NA
CDR3nt: TGCGCCAGCAGCCCTCAGTCCAGGGCTGGCTCTGGAAACACCATATATTTT; CDR3aa: CASSPQSRAGSGNTIYF; v_gene: TRBV4-1; len: 17; j_gene: TRBJ1-3; d_gene: NA
CDR3nt: TGCGCCAGCAGAGGTATGAGTAGCACAGATACGCAGTATTTT; CDR3aa: CASRGMSSTDTQYF; v_gene: TRBV5-1; len: 14; j_gene: TRBJ2-3; d_gene: NA
CDR3nt: TGTGCCAGCGGCGGGCCGACTGGTTACAATGAGCAGTTCTTC; CDR3aa: CASGGPTGYNEQFF; v_gene: TRBV6-5; len: 14; j_gene: TRBJ2-1; d_gene: NA
CDR3nt: TGTGCCAGCAGCTTGGCGGCGGGACTCGGTTCCTACGAGCAGTACTTC; CDR3aa: CASSLAAGLGSYEQYF; v_gene: TRBV5-4; len: 16; j_gene: TRBJ2-7; d_gene: NA
CDR3nt: TGTGCCAGCAGTTTTCCGGGTGAAAAACTGTTTTTT; CDR3aa: CASSFPGEKLFF; v_gene: TRBV28; len: 12; j_gene: TRBJ1-4; d_gene: NA
CDR3nt: TGTGCCAGCGGACAGGGCCTTTCCTACGAGCAGTACTTC; CDR3aa: CASGQGLSYEQYF; v_gene: TRBV6-6; len: 13; j_gene: TRBJ2-7; d_gene: TRBD1
CDR3nt: TGTGCCAGTAGTACCCTACAGACAGGGGGACCCACAGATACGCAGTATTTT; CDR3aa: CASSTLQTGGPTDTQYF; v_gene: TRBV19; len: 17; j_gene: TRBJ2-3; d_gene: TRBD1
CDR3nt: TGTGCCAGCACCAAAGGGGAACTAGCCAAAAACATTCAGTACTTC; CDR3aa: CASTKGELAKNIQYF; v_gene: TRBV13; len: 15; j_gene: TRBJ2-4; d_gene: NA
CDR3nt: TGCGCCAGCACCAAAGGGGCGGGAGGACCCGTCTACAATGAGCAGTTCTTC; CDR3aa: CASTKGAGGPVYNEQFF; v_gene: TRBV5-1; len: 17; j_gene: TRBJ2-1; d_gene: TRBD2
CDR3nt: TGTGCTAGTGGTTTGGTACCCCTGACTAGCGGGTTAGCCTACAATGAGCAGTTCTTC; CDR3aa: CASGLVPLTSGLAYNEQFF; v_gene: TRBV12-5; len: 19; j_gene: TRBJ2-1; d_gene: TRBD2
CDR3nt: TGTGCCAGCAGCCAAGAACGTCGGGCAGGGAACGAGCAGTACTTC; CDR3aa: CASSQERRAGNEQYF; v_gene: TRBV4-2; len: 15; j_gene: TRBJ2-7; d_gene: NA
CDR3nt: TGCGCCAGCATCGAGGGGGCAATCTATGGCTACACCTTC; CDR3aa: CASIEGAIYGYTF; v_gene: TRBV10-1; len: 13; j_gene: TRBJ1-2; d_gene: TRBD1
CDR3nt: TGTGCCAGCAGAACAGGGTATGGCTACACCTTC; CDR3aa: CASRTGYGYTF; v_gene: TRBV28; len: 11; j_gene: TRBJ1-2; d_gene: NA
CDR3nt: TGTGCCAGGGGCCTCCAGGGAGGTAGAAGGGGCTACACCTTC; CDR3aa: CARGLQGGRRGYTF; v_gene: TRBV9; len: 14; j_gene: TRBJ1-2; d_gene: NA
CDR3nt: TGTGCCAGCAGCAACCACCCCGGGACTTCGGGCTACGAGCAGTACTTC; CDR3aa: CASSNHPGTSGYEQYF; v_gene: TRBV5-4; len: 16; j_gene: TRBJ2-7; d_gene: NA
CDR3nt: TGTGCCAGCAGCCTTTCGGGGGCTGGGGAGACCCAGTACTTC; CDR3aa: CASSLSGAGETQYF; v_gene: TRBV7-2; len: 14; j_gene: TRBJ2-5; d_gene: NA
CDR3nt: TGTGCCAGCAGCCAAGACTACAATGAGCAGTTCTTC; CDR3aa: CASSQDYNEQFF; v_gene: TRBV4-2; len: 12; j_gene: TRBJ2-1; d_gene: NA